The text below deals with one TCR beta chain. Its antigen remains unknown. This entry comes from a study of cytomegalovirus exposure and HLA in healthy donors. Germline lookup yields CDR1 SQVTM and CDR2 ANQGSEA. Trimming took 6 bases from V and 0 from J; bases not matched to a gene: 5. CDR3 length: 13 amino acids. The PCR used 60 Vbeta and 13 Jbeta primers. Sequencing used immunoSEQ multiplex PCR; TCRdb keeps in-frame clones, though not all of them. The table includes about 160,000 clones, more than 80% detected once. Regarding the study as a whole: Apart from CMV serostatus, no immune exposure information was available.

Sequenced: PBMCs. The chain links TRBV29-1 to TRBJ2-7; 7 positions match TRBD1. The sequence was obtained from a male donor in good health and CMV-seronegative. The CDR3 DNA reads as TGCAGCGTAGGGGACAGTAGCTCCTACGAGCAGTACTTC. Translation gives CSVGDSSSYEQYF.